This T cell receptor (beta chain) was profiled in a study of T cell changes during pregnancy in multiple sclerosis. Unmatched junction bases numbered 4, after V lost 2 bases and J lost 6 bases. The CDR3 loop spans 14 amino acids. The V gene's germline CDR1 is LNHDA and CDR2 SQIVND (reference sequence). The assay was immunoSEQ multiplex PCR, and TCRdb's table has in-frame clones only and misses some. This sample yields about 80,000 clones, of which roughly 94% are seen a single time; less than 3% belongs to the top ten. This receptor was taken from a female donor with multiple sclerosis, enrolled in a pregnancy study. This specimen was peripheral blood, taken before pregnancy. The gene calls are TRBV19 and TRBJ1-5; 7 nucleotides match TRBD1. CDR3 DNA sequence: TGTGCCAGTAGTATACTTGGGACAGCTCAGCCCCAGCATTTT. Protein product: CASSILGTAQPQHF.